This T cell receptor (beta chain) stems from a study of blood T cell repertoires in COVID-19. After removal of 7 bases from V and 9 bases from J, the junction contained 8 bases not matched to a gene. Germline V lookup: CDR1 LNHDA, CDR2 SQIVND (reference sequence). The CDR3 extends over 14 amino acids. Some clones are missing from TCRdb's copy, which holds only in-frame ones; the method was immunoSEQ multiplex PCR. Among more than 150,000 clones listed, 80% to 90% were seen once. The sequenced sample consisted of peripheral blood. This chain links TRBV19 with TRBJ1-6; 8 bases align to TRBD1. This clonotype originated in an elderly woman with COVID-19, enrolled during active disease. Written as DNA, the CDR3 is TGTGCCAGTACCCTACAGGGGGTAGGTTCACCCCTCCACTTT. The encoded protein is CASTLQGVGSPLHF.